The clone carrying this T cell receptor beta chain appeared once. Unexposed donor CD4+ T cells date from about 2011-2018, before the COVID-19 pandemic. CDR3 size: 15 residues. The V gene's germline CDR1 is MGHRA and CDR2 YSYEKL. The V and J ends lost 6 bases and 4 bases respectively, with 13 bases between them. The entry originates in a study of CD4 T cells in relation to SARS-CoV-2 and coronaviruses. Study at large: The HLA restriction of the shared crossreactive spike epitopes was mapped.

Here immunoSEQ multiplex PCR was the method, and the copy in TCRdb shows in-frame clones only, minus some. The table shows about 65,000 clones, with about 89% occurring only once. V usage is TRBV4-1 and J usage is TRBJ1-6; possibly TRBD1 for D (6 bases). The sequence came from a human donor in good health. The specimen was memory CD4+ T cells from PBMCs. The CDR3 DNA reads TGCGCCAGCAGTCCCGGGACAACTTATAATTCACCCCTCCACTTT. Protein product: CASSPGTTYNSPLHF.